Detailed here is one T cell receptor beta chain. The sample originates from a study of blood T cell repertoires in COVID-19. CDR3 length equals 14 residues. Germline CDR1 SQVTM, CDR2 ANQGSEA. With 6 bases removed from V and 0 bases from J, the gap between germline ends came to 15 bases. The table came from immunoSEQ multiplex PCR; TCRdb's copy has only in-frame clones and leaves some out. Counted here are some 50,000 clones, about 87% occurring once; the ten biggest clones make up 4.5% to 5%. The specimen sequenced was peripheral blood. The chain couples TRBV29-1 to TRBJ2-7, with a weak D call TRBD2 (7 bases). The origin of this receptor is a human donor in a cohort sampled during active COVID-19. The DNA for the CDR3 is TGCAGCGTGGCGTGGGGGGGCAACTCCTACGAGCAGTACTTC. Protein product: CSVAWGGNSYEQYF.